A single sample is the source of the 14 T cell receptor beta chains below, sequenced in a study of blood T cell repertoires in COVID-19. TCRdb's copy holds only in-frame clones and misses some; the assay was immunoSEQ multiplex PCR. The table includes around 180,000 clones, about four fifths detected once. Sequenced sample: PBMCs or T cells enriched from blood (not recorded which). Receptors were obtained from a man aged 50-60 years who had recovered from COVID-19.

The chain combines TRBV5-1 with TRBJ2-1, with 7 bases fitting TRBD1. CDR1 is SGHRS, CDR2 YFSETQ, per germline. V trimming: 4 bases; J trimming: 2 bases; junction bases outside the gene matches: 6. The CDR3 is 15 amino acids. CDR3 bases: TGCGCCAGCAGCCCGTCCGGGACAGCCTACAATGAGCAGTTCTTC. The encoded protein is CASSPSGTAYNEQFF.

The gene calls are TRBV28 and TRBJ1-2; no clear D. CDR1 MDHEN and CDR2 SYDVKM come from the germline V gene. The CDR3 is 15 amino acids. Deletions cut 3 bases from V and 8 bases from J, with 19 bases between. DNA of the CDR3: TGTGCCAGCAGTTTCCGGGTGGCCCGACCAAGGGGCTACACCTTC. Amino acid sequence: CASSFRVARPRGYTF.

As to this clone: Distinct nucleotide sequences in the sample also encode this CDR3. The rearrangement joins TRBV4-2 to TRBJ1-2; D is uncertain. Germline CDR1 is LGHNA and CDR2 is YNFKEQ. The V gene lost 0 bases and the J gene lost 4 bases, with 6 bases spanning the gap. There are 13 residues in the CDR3. CDR3 nucleotides: TGTGCCAGCAGCCAAGAGTCGGGCTATGGCTACACCTTC. It is translated as CASSQESGYGYTF.

The chain is built from TRBV27 and TRBJ1-2; D is perhaps TRBD1 (5 bases). Trimming took 4 bases from V and 4 from J, leaving 22 bases between them. CDR3 length: 17 residues. Germline V lookup: CDR1 MNHEY, CDR2 SMNVEV (reference sequence). CDR3 loop: CASSSSGTFPGAYGYTF. The CDR3 DNA sequence: TGTGCCAGCAGTTCCTCCGGGACTTTTCCGGGTGCCTATGGCTACACCTTC.

This sequence joins TRBV6-2 or TRBV6-3 and TRBJ1-5; weak D call: TRBD1 (6 bases). V shed 2 bases and J shed 4 bases, with 15 bases lying between them. The CDR3 has 16 amino acids. Germline V CDR1 and CDR2: MNHEY, SVGEGT. The CDR3 loop is CASSYGARGGNQPQHF. The CDR3 DNA follows: TGTGCCAGCAGTTACGGAGCCAGGGGAGGGAATCAGCCCCAGCATTTT.

This clone appeared a single time. The genes are TRBV19 and TRBJ1-4; D is unresolved. CDR1 is LNHDA and CDR2 is SQIVND in the germline V gene (reference sequence). Trimming pared 5 bases from V and 0 bases from J, leaving 13 bases between. The CDR3 loop spans 16 amino acids. Here the CDR3 DNA reads TGTGCCAGTAGTCTCCACTACACGGCAACTAATGAAAAACTGTTTTTT. Translating gives CASSLHYTATNEKLFF.

The chain employs TRBV28 and TRBJ1-2; 8 nucleotides line up with TRBD1. CDR3 length equals 15 residues. Germline V gene sequence: CDR1 MDHEN, CDR2 SYDVKM. After removal of 5 bases from V and 8 bases from J, the junction contained 13 bases not matched to a gene. CDR3 nucleotides: TGTGCCAGCAGTGCAGATGGACAGGGAATACGGGGCTACACCTTC. Protein sequence: CASSADGQGIRGYTF.

This rearrangement joins TRBV5-1 to TRBJ2-7; TRBD2 is a possible D gene (7 bases). This CDR3 comprises 16 residues. V lost 0 bases and J 6 bases, leaving 19 bases between the germline ends. In germline, CDR1 is SGHRS, CDR2 YFSETQ. This CDR3 is CASSLVRGAAAGEQYF. CDR3 in DNA: TGCGCCAGCAGCTTGGTTCGGGGGGCGGCGGCTGGCGAGCAGTACTTC.

The chain uses TRBV4-2 and TRBJ2-5; 12 positions match TRBD2. Germline V lookup: CDR1 LGHNA, CDR2 YNFKEQ. With V trimmed by 0 bases and J by 4 bases, 12 bases remained unmatched. The CDR3 covers 19 residues. CDR3 DNA sequence: TGTGCCAGCAGCCAAGATAACGGGGTTCTAGCGGGGGGGCCAGAGACCCAGTACTTC. Amino acids: CASSQDNGVLAGGPETQYF.

In this sample, this clone turned up once. The chain links TRBV9 to TRBJ2-3; possibly TRBD2 for D (6 bases). This CDR3 comprises 20 residues. V was trimmed by 3 bases and J by 2 bases, leaving 28 bases between them. Looked up from germline, CDR1 is SGDLS and CDR2 is YYNGEE. The CDR3 spells CASSARPGAYYSPTTDTQYF. CDR3 DNA: TGTGCCAGCAGCGCTCGGCCGGGAGCATACTATTCTCCCACCACAGATACGCAGTATTTT.

The chain carries TRBV4-2 and TRBJ2-5, with D possibly matching TRBD2 (7 bases). CDR1 and CDR2 (germline): LGHNA, YNFKEQ. Trimming pared 1 base from V and 4 bases from J, leaving 13 bases between. CDR3 length equals 15 residues. The CDR3 DNA reads TGTGCCAGCAGCCAAGGAGGGGGGGCCTCAGAGACCCAGTACTTC. Translated, it gives CASSQGGGASETQYF.

V gene TRBV24-1 combines with J gene TRBJ2-1; 8 bases are a match to TRBD1. Germline CDR1 reads KGHDR; CDR2 reads SFDVKD. The trim removed 4 bases at V and 0 bases at J, leaving 7 bases unmatched. The CDR3 has 17 amino acids. The CDR3 protein is CATSDPLQGDSYNEQFF. DNA for the CDR3: TGTGCCACCAGTGACCCGTTACAGGGGGACTCCTACAATGAGCAGTTCTTC.

This clone was found once. The J gene is TRBJ2-5, the V gene TRBV6-2 or TRBV6-3, with 14 bases lining up with TRBD2. Germline V CDR1 and CDR2: MNHEY, SVGEGT. The V gene end was trimmed by 6 bases and the J gene end by 2 bases; junction bases not matched to a gene: 5. CDR3 length: 16 residues. CDR3 in amino acids: CASSRRLAGGQETQYF. The CDR3 nucleotides are TGTGCCAGCAGCCGCCGACTAGCGGGGGGGCAAGAGACCCAGTACTTC.

The chain combines TRBV7-9 with TRBJ2-5, with a possible D match to TRBD2 (5 bases). CDR1 SEHNR and CDR2 FQNEAQ come from the germline V gene (reference sequence). The V end lost 3 bases, the J end lost 4 bases, and 12 bases lay between the germline ends. CDR3 size: 14 residues. The CDR3: CASSFEGAGETQYF. The CDR3 DNA follows: TGTGCCAGCAGCTTTGAGGGCGCGGGAGAGACCCAGTACTTC.